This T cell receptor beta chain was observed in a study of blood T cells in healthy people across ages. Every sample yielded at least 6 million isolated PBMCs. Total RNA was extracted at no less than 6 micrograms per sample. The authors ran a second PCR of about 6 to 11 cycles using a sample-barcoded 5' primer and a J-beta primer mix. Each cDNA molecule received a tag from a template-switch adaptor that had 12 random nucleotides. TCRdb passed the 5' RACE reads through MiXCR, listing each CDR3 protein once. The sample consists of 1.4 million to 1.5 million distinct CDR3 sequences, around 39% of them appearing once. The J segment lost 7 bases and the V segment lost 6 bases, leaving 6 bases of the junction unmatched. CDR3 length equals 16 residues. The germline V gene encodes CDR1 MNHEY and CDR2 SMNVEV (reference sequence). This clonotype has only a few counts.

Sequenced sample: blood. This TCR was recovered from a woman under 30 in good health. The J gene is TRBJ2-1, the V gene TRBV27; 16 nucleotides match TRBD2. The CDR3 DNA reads TGTGCCAGCAGCGGAGGGGGACTAGCGGGAGGGAATGAGCAGTTCTTC. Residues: CASSGGGLAGGNEQFF.